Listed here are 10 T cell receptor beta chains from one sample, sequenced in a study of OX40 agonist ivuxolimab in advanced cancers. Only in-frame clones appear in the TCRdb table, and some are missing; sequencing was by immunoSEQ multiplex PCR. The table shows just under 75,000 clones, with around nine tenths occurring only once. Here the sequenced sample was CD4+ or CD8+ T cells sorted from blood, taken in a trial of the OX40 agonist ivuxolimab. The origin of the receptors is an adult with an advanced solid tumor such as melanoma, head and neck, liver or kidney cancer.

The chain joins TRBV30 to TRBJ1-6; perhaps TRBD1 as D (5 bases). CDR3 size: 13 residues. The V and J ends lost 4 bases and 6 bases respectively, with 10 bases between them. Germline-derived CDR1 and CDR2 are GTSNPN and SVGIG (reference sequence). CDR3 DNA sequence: TGTGCCTGGATGAAGACAGTTAATTCACCCCTCCACTTT. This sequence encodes CAWMKTVNSPLHF.

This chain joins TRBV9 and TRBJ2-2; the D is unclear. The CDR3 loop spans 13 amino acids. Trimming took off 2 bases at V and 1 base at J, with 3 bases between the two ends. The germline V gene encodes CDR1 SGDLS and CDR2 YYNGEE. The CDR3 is CASSVENTGELFF. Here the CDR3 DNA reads TGTGCCAGCAGCGTGGAGAACACCGGGGAGCTGTTTTTT.

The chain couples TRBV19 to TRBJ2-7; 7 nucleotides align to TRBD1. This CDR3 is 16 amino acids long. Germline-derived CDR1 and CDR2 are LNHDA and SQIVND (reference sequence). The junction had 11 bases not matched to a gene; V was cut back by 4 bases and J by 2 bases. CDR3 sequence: CASSRPGGGQTYEQYF. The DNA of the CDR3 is TGTGCCAGTAGTAGGCCCGGTGGGGGACAGACCTACGAGCAGTACTTC. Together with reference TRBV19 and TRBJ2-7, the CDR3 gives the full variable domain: DGGITQSPKYLFRKEGQNVTLSCEQNLNHDAMYWYRQDPGQGLRLIYYSQIVNDFQKGDIAEGYSVSREKKESFPLTVTSAQKNPTAFYLCASSRPGGGQTYEQYFGPGTRLTVT.

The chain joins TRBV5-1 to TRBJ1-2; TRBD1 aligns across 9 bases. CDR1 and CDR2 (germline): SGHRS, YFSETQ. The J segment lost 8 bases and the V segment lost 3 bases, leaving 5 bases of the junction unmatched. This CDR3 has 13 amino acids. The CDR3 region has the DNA TGCGCCAGCAGCTCAGGACAGGGGATAGGCTACACCTTC. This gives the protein CASSSGQGIGYTF.

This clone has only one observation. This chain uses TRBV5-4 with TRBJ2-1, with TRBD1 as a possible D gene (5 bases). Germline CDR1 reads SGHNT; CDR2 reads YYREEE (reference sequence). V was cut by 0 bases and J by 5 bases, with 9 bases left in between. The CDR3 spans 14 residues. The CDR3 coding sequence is TGTGCCAGCAGCTTGGCCCAGGGTCACAATGAGCAGTTCTTC. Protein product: CASSLAQGHNEQFF.

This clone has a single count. In DNA form, the CDR3 reads TGTGCCAGCGGGGCGGGGACAGGGGTCCATGAGCAGTTCTTC. Translation: CASGAGTGVHEQFF. The chain joins TRBV19 to TRBJ2-1; TRBD1 aligns across 10 bases. Per germline, CDR1 LNHDA and CDR2 SQIVND (reference sequence). Germline trimming cut 9 bases from V and 8 bases from J; bases unmatched to any gene: 10. There are 14 residues in the CDR3.

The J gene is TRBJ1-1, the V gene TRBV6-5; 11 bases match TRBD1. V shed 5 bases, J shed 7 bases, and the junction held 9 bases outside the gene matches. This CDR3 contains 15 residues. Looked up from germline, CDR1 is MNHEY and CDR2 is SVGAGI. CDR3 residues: CASSRSDRGPFEAFF. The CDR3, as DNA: TGTGCCAGCAGTCGATCGGACAGGGGGCCCTTTGAAGCTTTCTTT.

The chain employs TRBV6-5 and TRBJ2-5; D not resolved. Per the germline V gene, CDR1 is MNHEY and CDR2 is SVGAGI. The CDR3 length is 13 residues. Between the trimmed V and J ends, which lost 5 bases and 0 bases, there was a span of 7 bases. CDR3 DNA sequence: TGTGCCAGCAGTCTAGTTAACCAAGAGACCCAGTACTTC. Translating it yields CASSLVNQETQYF.

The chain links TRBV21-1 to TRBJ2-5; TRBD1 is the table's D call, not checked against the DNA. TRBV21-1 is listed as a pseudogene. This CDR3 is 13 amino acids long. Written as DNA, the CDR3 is TGTGCCAGCAGCACACAGGGAAGAGAGACCCAGTACTTC. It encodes CASSTQGRETQYF.

This CDR3 reads CASSSGLAGPNEQFF. CDR3 sequence (DNA): TGTGCCAGCAGCTCAGGACTAGCGGGCCCCAATGAGCAGTTCTTC. V gene TRBV7-2 combines with J gene TRBJ2-1, with 11 positions matching TRBD2. This CDR3 comprises 15 residues. The V and J ends lost 4 bases and 6 bases, in that order; junction bases with no gene match: 5. The germline gives CDR1 SGHTA, CDR2 FQGNSA.